This TCR beta chain emerged from a study of blood T cell repertoires in COVID-19. The wider study: Samples representing acute and convalescent COVID-19 were sourced from the United States, Italy and Spain. The cDNA or gDNA used as material had been derived from T cells, B-cell-depleted T cells, or PBMCs.

How the authors handled the data: It was from reference gene primer amplification that nucleated cell counts were estimated. The method was immunoSEQ multiplex PCR; TCRdb's version includes in-frame clones alone and lacks a portion of them. The V and J calls and clone size are taken from that table; D and trimming were inferred from the DNA. The table includes some 95,000 clones, around 93% detected once. Germline CDR1 reads LNHDA; CDR2 reads SQIVND (reference sequence). The V gene lost 6 bases and the J gene lost 18 bases, with 21 bases spanning the gap. The CDR3 is 13 residues long. The sequenced sample was peripheral blood. This chain uses TRBV19 with TRBJ1-6, with D possibly TRBD1 on 6 matching bases. The clonotype originates from a human donor with active COVID-19. The donor label of this sample is uncertain. The CDR3 nucleotides read TGTGCCAGTAGCACAGGGAGAGGGTTTCGGCCCCACTTT. Protein: CASSTGRGFRPHF.